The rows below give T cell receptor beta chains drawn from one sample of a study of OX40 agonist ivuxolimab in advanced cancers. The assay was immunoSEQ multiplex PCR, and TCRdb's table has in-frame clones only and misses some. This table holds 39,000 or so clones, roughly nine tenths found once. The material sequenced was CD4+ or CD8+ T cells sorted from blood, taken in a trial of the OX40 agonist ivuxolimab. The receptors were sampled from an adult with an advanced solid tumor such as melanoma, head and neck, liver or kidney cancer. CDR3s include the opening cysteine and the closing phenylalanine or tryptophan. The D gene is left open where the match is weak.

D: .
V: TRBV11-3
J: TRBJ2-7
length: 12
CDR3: CASSLSRYEQYF
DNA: TGTGCCAGCAGTTTAAGCCGCTACGAGCAGTACTTC

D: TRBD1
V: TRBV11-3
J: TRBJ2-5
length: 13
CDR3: CASSPTGGETQYF
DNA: TGTGCCAGCAGCCCGACAGGGGGAGAGACCCAGTACTTC

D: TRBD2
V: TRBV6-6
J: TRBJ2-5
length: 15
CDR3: CASSNLAGAQETQYF
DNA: TGTGCCAGCAGTAACCTAGCGGGGGCCCAAGAGACCCAGTACTTC

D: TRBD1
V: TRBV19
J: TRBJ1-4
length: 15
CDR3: CASSMLGTGGQGLFF
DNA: TGTGCCAGTAGTATGCTGGGGACAGGTGGGCAAGGACTGTTTTTT

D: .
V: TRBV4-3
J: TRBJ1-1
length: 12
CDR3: CASSHGPREAFF
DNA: TGCGCCAGCAGTCATGGACCGAGGGAGGCTTTCTTT

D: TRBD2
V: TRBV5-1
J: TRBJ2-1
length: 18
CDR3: CASSLAGTSIPLGYEQFF
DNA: TGCGCCAGCAGCTTGGCTGGGACTAGCATCCCTTTGGGTTATGAGCAGTTCTTC

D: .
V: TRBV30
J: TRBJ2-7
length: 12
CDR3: CAWSPESYEQYF
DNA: TGTGCCTGGAGTCCTGAATCCTACGAGCAGTACTTC

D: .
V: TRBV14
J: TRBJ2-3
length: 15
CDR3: CASSQVPRRTDTQYF
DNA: TGTGCCAGCAGCCAAGTCCCGCGACGCACAGATACGCAGTATTTT

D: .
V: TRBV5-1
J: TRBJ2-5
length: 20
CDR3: CASSVVAGLRTSLYQETQYF
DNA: TGCGCCAGCAGCGTCGTCGCGGGGTTGAGGACCTCCCTGTACCAAGAGACCCAGTACTTC

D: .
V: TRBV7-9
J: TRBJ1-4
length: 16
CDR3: CASSLARTATNEKLFF
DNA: TGTGCCAGCAGCTTAGCGAGGACAGCAACTAATGAAAAACTGTTTTTT